The clone carrying this T cell receptor beta chain was found a few times. This record comes from a study of T cells in Graves' hyperthyroidism and ophthalmopathy. Amplified regions were TCR beta CDR3 sequences from RNA transcripts. The HTBI set primed first-round TCR CDR3 RT-PCR. TCRdb analysed the multiplex PCR reads with MiXCR anew, one entry per CDR3 protein. The sample contains 500,000 or so distinct CDR3 sequences, 17% of which appear only once. The source material was blood. The source of this sequence is a woman younger than 35 with Graves' ophthalmopathy.

DNA of the CDR3: TGCGCCAGCACAGGTGAAAAACTGTTTTTT. Its translation: CASTGEKLFF. This chain connects TRBV5-1 to TRBJ1-4; no clear D. The ends were cut back, 6 bases at V and 7 bases at J, with 4 bases in the middle. The CDR3 contains 10 residues. The germline gives CDR1 SGHRS, CDR2 YFSETQ.